The 27 T cell receptor beta chains below were found in one sample sequenced in a study of OX40 agonist ivuxolimab in advanced cancers. TCRdb's table, derived via immunoSEQ multiplex PCR, lists solely in-frame clones and lacks some. The sample holds around 82,000 clones, roughly nine tenths seen once. Sequencing was performed on CD4+ or CD8+ T cells sorted from blood, taken in a trial of the OX40 agonist ivuxolimab. The receptors come from an adult with an advanced solid tumor such as melanoma, head and neck, liver or kidney cancer.

This clone was recorded once. The chain recombines TRBV5-1 with TRBJ2-1; 9 bases are a match to TRBD2. The CDR3 extends over 15 amino acids. Per germline, CDR1 SGHRS and CDR2 YFSETQ. Trimming removed 0 bases from V and 8 bases from J; junction bases left unmatched: 6. The CDR3 bases are TGCGCCAGCAGCTTGGTAGCGGGAGTTGCGTATGAGCAGTTCTTC. Its protein product is CASSLVAGVAYEQFF.

V gene TRBV2 combines with J gene TRBJ2-7; tentatively, D is TRBD2 (5 bases). Deletions cut 8 bases from V and 3 bases from J, with 14 bases between. CDR1 and CDR2 from the germline V gene are SNHLY and FYNNEI. The CDR3 is made up of 13 amino acids. The CDR3 loop is CASEGHQLYEQYF. As DNA, the CDR3 is TGTGCCAGCGAGGGCCATCAGCTCTACGAGCAGTACTTC. Variable domain in full (rest from reference TRBV2 and TRBJ2-7): EPEVTQTPSHQVTQMGQEVILRCVPISNHLYFYWYRQILGQKVEFLVSFYNNEISEKSEIFDDQFSVERPDGSNFTLKIRSTKLEDSAMYFCASEGHQLYEQYFGPGTRLTVT.

The table lists this clone with a count of one. The rearrangement uses TRBV19 and TRBJ2-3; D uncertain. The V and J ends lost 4 bases and 4 bases respectively, with 12 bases between them. The germline gives CDR1 LNHDA, CDR2 SQIVND (reference sequence). CDR3 length: 14 amino acids. The chain's CDR3 is CASSSGYRADTQYF. The DNA for the CDR3 is TGTGCCAGTAGTAGTGGCTATAGAGCAGATACGCAGTATTTT.

The chain has TRBV28 and TRBJ2-3; TRBD1 aligns across 7 bases. In germline, CDR1 is MDHEN, CDR2 SYDVKM. The CDR3 contains 20 residues. Losses at the gene ends were 3 bases for V and 0 bases for J; bases not matched to a gene: 18. The CDR3 nucleotides read TGTGCCAGCAGTTTCTTCTTGGGACCAAGACAGGGCTCGAGCACAGATACGCAGTATTTT. Protein product: CASSFFLGPRQGSSTDTQYF.

J is TRBJ2-5 and V is TRBV4-1; D may be TRBD2 (6 bases). Germline loops: CDR1 MGHRA, CDR2 YSYEKL. Trimming left V 4 bases short and J 5 bases short, with 11 bases between. The CDR3 runs to 13 residues. Here the CDR3 DNA reads TGCGCCAGCAGCCTACGCGGGGAGGAGACCCAGTACTTC. Translating gives CASSLRGEETQYF.

The chain recombines TRBV7-3 with TRBJ2-3; unclear D gene. The CDR3 sequence is 13 residues long. CDR1 and CDR2 from the germline V gene are SGHTA and FQGTGA. V lost 1 base to trimming and J lost 4 bases, with 6 bases between them. The CDR3 nucleotides read TGTGCCAGCAGCTTAATGGGTCCAGATACGCAGTATTTT. Translated: CASSLMGPDTQYF.

In nucleotides, the CDR3 is TGTGCCAGCAGTTACACAGGTATACCGGTCACCGGGGAGCTGTTTTTT. Protein sequence: CASSYTGIPVTGELFF. The rearrangement uses TRBV6-5 and TRBJ2-2; D may be TRBD1 (5 bases). V was clipped by 2 bases and J by 4 bases, with 14 bases between them. From germline, CDR1 is MNHEY and CDR2 SVGAGI. The CDR3 consists of 16 residues.

This rearrangement joins TRBV4-2 to TRBJ1-5, with D unresolved. The CDR3 contains 13 residues. CDR1 LGHNA and CDR2 YNFKEQ come from the germline V gene. With 0 bases removed from V and 6 bases from J, the gap between germline ends came to 6 bases. As DNA, the CDR3 is TGTGCCAGCAGCCAAGATCTTCCTCAGCCCCAGCATTTT. Amino acid sequence: CASSQDLPQPQHF.

V and J are TRBV30 and TRBJ1-5, with 7 bases identical to TRBD1. J lost 4 bases, V lost 5 bases, and 11 bases had no gene match. The germline gives CDR1 GTSNPN, CDR2 SVGIG (reference sequence). The CDR3 is 15 residues long. CDR3 region: CAWSSRGADNQPQHF. In nucleotides, the CDR3 is TGTGCCTGGTCTTCCAGGGGGGCTGATAATCAGCCCCAGCATTTT.

This chain connects TRBV13 to TRBJ2-7, with 9 nucleotides matching TRBD1. Germline V CDR1 and CDR2: PRHDT, FYEKMQ (reference sequence). The CDR3 totals 14 residues. With V trimmed by 1 base and J by 4 bases, 2 bases remained unmatched. The CDR3: CASSLEGQGYEQYF. The CDR3 region has the DNA TGTGCCAGCAGCTTAGAAGGACAGGGGTACGAGCAGTACTTC.

This chain joins TRBV11-1 and TRBJ2-1; 10 bases line up with TRBD1. The CDR3 spans 14 residues. The germline gives CDR1 SGHAT, CDR2 FQDESV (reference sequence). Trimming at V came to 6 bases and at J to 8 bases, leaving 7 bases not matched to a gene. As DNA, the CDR3 is TGTGCCAGCAGATCCGGGACAGGGGAGGATGAGCAGTTCTTC. It codes for CASRSGTGEDEQFF.

This clone was detected once. The CDR3 DNA reads as TGCGCCAGCAGCCCCCCGGGACAGGGGGCCTACGAGCAGTACTTC. Translated: CASSPPGQGAYEQYF. This chain connects TRBV4-1 to TRBJ2-7, with 11 bases fitting TRBD1. Germline-derived CDR1 and CDR2 are MGHRA and YSYEKL. The CDR3 is made up of 15 amino acids. V was pared by 4 bases and J by 2 bases, with 4 bases of the junction left unmatched.

The CDR3 coding sequence is TGTGCCAGCACCGGACGGGGCAATCAGCCCCAGCATTTT. It is translated as CASTGRGNQPQHF. This sequence joins TRBV2 and TRBJ1-5, with D hard to call. This CDR3 region has 13 residues. V lost 7 bases and J 2 bases, leaving 9 bases between the germline ends. Germline loops: CDR1 SNHLY, CDR2 FYNNEI.

The chain is built from TRBV18 and TRBJ1-1; 8 nucleotides align to TRBD1. Germline assignment: CDR1 KGHSH and CDR2 LQKENI. The CDR3 runs 16 residues. Losses at the gene ends were 3 bases for V and 1 base for J; bases not matched to a gene: 7. CDR3 loop: CASSPGGDRGNTEAFF. CDR3 coding DNA: TGTGCCAGCTCACCTGGGGGAGACAGGGGGAACACTGAAGCTTTCTTT.

The chain is built from TRBV27 and TRBJ2-7, with D hard to call. Trimming took 2 bases from V and 3 from J, leaving 8 bases between them. CDR1 is MNHEY and CDR2 is SMNVEV in the germline V gene (reference sequence). The CDR3 has 13 amino acids. The DNA of the CDR3 is TGTGCCAGCAGTTTAAACAGTCTCTACGAGCAGTACTTC. This sequence encodes CASSLNSLYEQYF.

V and J are TRBV7-9 and TRBJ2-2, with D hard to call. CDR1 and CDR2 from the germline V gene are SEHNR and FQNEAQ (reference sequence). Trimming cost V 1 base and J 1 base, with 4 bases left between them. This CDR3 has 14 amino acids. CDR3 sequence reads: CASSLGQNTGELFF. CDR3 bases: TGTGCCAGCAGCTTAGGTCAGAACACCGGGGAGCTGTTTTTT.

This chain uses TRBV7-9 with TRBJ1-3, with a weak D call TRBD1 (6 bases). Germline values: CDR1 SEHNR, CDR2 FQNEAQ (reference sequence). V was cut by 2 bases and J by 0 bases, with 11 bases left in between. The CDR3 consists of 16 residues. The CDR3 sequence: CASSLSTGISGNTIYF. CDR3 nucleotide sequence: TGTGCCAGCAGCTTAAGCACAGGGATCTCTGGAAACACCATATATTTT.

This clone was counted a few times. The chain recombines TRBV10-1 with TRBJ2-1; 9 bases are shared with TRBD1. This CDR3 region has 19 residues. Germline CDR1 and CDR2: WNHNN and SYGVQD (reference sequence). Trimming at V came to 0 bases and at J to 3 bases, leaving 12 bases not matched to a gene. CDR3 protein: CASSESRTVGTGIYNEQFF. CDR3 in DNA: TGCGCCAGCAGTGAGTCCAGGACCGTCGGGACAGGGATCTACAATGAGCAGTTCTTC.

This clone was observed once. The V gene is TRBV21-1, the J gene TRBJ2-7; the D call of TRBD2 is as the table states it, not checked on the DNA. TRBV21-1 is shown as a pseudogene. This CDR3 region has 16 residues. CDR3 loop: CASSNPTGGLIDEQYF. The CDR3 DNA sequence: TGTGCCAGCAGCAACCCCACCGGGGGGCTTATAGACGAGCAGTACTTC.

The CDR3: CAISGGLAGGDNEQFF. The CDR3 DNA reads as TGTGCCATCAGTGGGGGACTAGCGGGAGGGGACAATGAGCAGTTCTTC. V usage is TRBV10-3 and J usage is TRBJ2-1; 16 bases are shared with TRBD2. V shed 4 bases and J 5 bases; nucleotides not matched to a gene: 2. There are 16 residues in the CDR3. Germline values: CDR1 ENHRY, CDR2 SYGVKD.

The V and J genes are TRBV25-1 and TRBJ2-1; D not resolved. V was shortened by 9 bases and J by 5 bases, with 8 bases between the two germline ends. There are 11 residues in the CDR3. Germline values: CDR1 MGHDK, CDR2 SYGVNS. CDR3 loop: CASRFDNEQFF. The CDR3 DNA is TGTGCCAGTCGCTTCGACAATGAGCAGTTCTTC.

The V gene is TRBV30, the J gene TRBJ2-3; TRBD1 is a possible D gene (5 bases). Germline values: CDR1 GTSNPN, CDR2 SVGIG (reference sequence). There are 16 residues in the CDR3. The V and J ends lost 1 base and 2 bases respectively, with 16 bases between them. The CDR3, as DNA: TGTGCCTGGAGTGGCGCAACAGGCTTTACCACAGATACGCAGTATTTT. It specifies CAWSGATGFTTDTQYF.

This chain uses TRBV30 with TRBJ1-4; D is uncertain. V lost 1 base to trimming and J lost 5 bases, with 5 bases between them. Germline CDR1 GTSNPN, CDR2 SVGIG (reference sequence). CDR3 size: 12 residues. The CDR3 is CAWSGTNEKLFF. The DNA of the CDR3 is TGTGCCTGGAGTGGAACCAATGAAAAACTGTTTTTT.

This sequence joins TRBV14 and TRBJ1-2, with 9 bases aligning to TRBD1. CDR1 is SGHDN, CDR2 FVKESK, per germline. The CDR3 spans 14 residues. Losses at the gene ends were 3 bases for V and 8 bases for J; bases not matched to a gene: 7. The CDR3: CASSQSPTGGGYTF. CDR3 in DNA: TGTGCCAGCAGCCAGTCCCCGACAGGGGGGGGCTACACCTTC.

The rearrangement joins TRBV5-4 to TRBJ2-1, with 14 bases matching TRBD2. The CDR3 runs to 16 residues. In germline, CDR1 is SGHNT, CDR2 YYREEE (reference sequence). Unmatched junction bases numbered 3, after V lost 3 bases and J lost 4 bases. The CDR3 spells CASSSGTSGRYNEQFF. CDR3 coding DNA: TGTGCCAGCAGCTCCGGGACTAGCGGGAGATACAATGAGCAGTTCTTC.

The CDR3 loop reads CSVEDRLAEFGETQYF. The DNA of the CDR3 is TGCAGCGTTGAAGATCGGCTAGCGGAGTTTGGGGAGACCCAGTACTTC. The gene calls are TRBV29-1 and TRBJ2-5; 7 bases line up with TRBD2. CDR3 size: 16 residues. After removal of 0 bases from V and 5 bases from J, the junction contained 12 bases not matched to a gene. In germline, CDR1 is SQVTM, CDR2 ANQGSEA.

This chain uses TRBV2 with TRBJ1-2; D is uncertain. The CDR3 sequence is 13 residues long. Germline CDR1 is SNHLY and CDR2 is FYNNEI. V was trimmed by 5 bases and J by 3 bases, leaving 10 bases between them. The CDR3, as DNA: TGTGCCAGCAGTAAAGAGATGGACTATGGCTACACCTTC. Translation: CASSKEMDYGYTF. The whole variable domain, filled in from reference TRBV2 and TRBJ1-2, reads EPEVTQTPSHQVTQMGQEVILRCVPISNHLYFYWYRQILGQKVEFLVSFYNNEISEKSEIFDDQFSVERPDGSNFTLKIRSTKLEDSAMYFCASSKEMDYGYTFGSGTRLTVV.